The 6 T cell receptor beta chains given below trace back to one sample, sequenced in a study of vaccination and CD4 T cells after COVID-19. Oncomine TCR Beta short-read sequencing was applied to DNA from cultured CD4+ T cells. MiXCR was run by TCRdb on the PCR reads, yielding one entry per CDR3 protein. The repertoire holds about 7,000 distinct CDR3 sequences, roughly 50% seen once, with 30% to 35% in the top ten. The treatment is: roughly 11-day PBMC culture with coronavirus spike peptide pools or control peptides (ViraFEST assay). During the years 2011-2018, before the COVID-19 pandemic, the unexposed donor's CD4+ T cells were collected. The antigens for these receptors are not known. Specimen: CD4+ T cells from blood, cultured in vitro. The source of these receptors is a human donor in good health.

This chain joins TRBV20-1 and TRBJ1-2; D is unclear. The CDR3 totals 15 residues. Trimming pared 0 bases from V and 3 bases from J, leaving 14 bases between. Germline V gives CDR1 DFQATT, CDR2 SNEGSKA (reference sequence). CDR3 bases: TGCAGTGCTAGAGATCTGCGCAGACTACACTATGGCTACACCTTC. This sequence encodes CSARDLRRLHYGYTF.

V gene TRBV20-1 combines with J gene TRBJ2-7, with 7 bases lining up with TRBD2. The length of the CDR3 is 14 residues. Germline assignment: CDR1 DFQATT and CDR2 SNEGSKA (reference sequence). J gave up 5 bases and V 5 bases, and 12 bases lay outside the gene matches. The CDR3 DNA reads TGCAGTGCTGAACAGCGGGGCCAAATCCACGAGCAGTACTTC. As protein: CSAEQRGQIHEQYF.

The J gene is TRBJ1-5, the V gene TRBV2; 11 nucleotides match TRBD1. The CDR3 consists of 16 residues. Germline V gene data show CDR1 as SNHLY and CDR2 as FYNNEI. With 6 bases clipped from V and 1 base from J, the junction kept 5 bases outside the gene matches. CDR3 nucleotide sequence: TGTGCCAGCAGCCGGACAGGGGGCGAGAGCAATCAGCCCCAGCATTTT. Translated: CASSRTGGESNQPQHF. Together with reference TRBV2 and TRBJ1-5, the CDR3 gives the full variable domain: EPEVTQTPSHQVTQMGQEVILRCVPISNHLYFYWYRQILGQKVEFLVSFYNNEISEKSEIFDDQFSVERPDGSNFTLKIRSTKLEDSAMYFCASSRTGGESNQPQHFGDGTRLSIL.

V and J are TRBV27 and TRBJ2-3, with 11 bases aligning to TRBD1. This CDR3 region has 15 residues. The V gene end was trimmed by 6 bases and the J gene end by 3 bases; junction bases not matched to a gene: 5. The germline gives CDR1 MNHEY, CDR2 SMNVEV (reference sequence). The CDR3 region is CASRDRGLGTDTQYF. In nucleotides, the CDR3 is TGTGCCAGCAGGGACAGGGGGCTAGGGACAGATACGCAGTATTTT.

This clonotype showed up just a few times. J is TRBJ1-6 and V is TRBV7-9, with D unresolved. Germline CDR1 SEHNR, CDR2 FQNEAQ (reference sequence). This CDR3 is 15 amino acids long. V was shortened by 6 bases and J by 10 bases, with 19 bases between the two germline ends. CDR3 protein: CASRTVLYEESPLHF. The CDR3 coding sequence is TGTGCCAGCAGAACCGTCCTGTATGAGGAATCACCCCTCCACTTT.

The chain combines TRBV7-9 with TRBJ1-1; possible D gene TRBD1, 5 bases. The CDR3 extends over 14 amino acids. V was trimmed by 1 base and J by 1 base, leaving 7 bases between them. CDR1 and CDR2 (germline): SEHNR, FQNEAQ (reference sequence). CDR3: CASSLEGKNTEAFF. CDR3 sequence (DNA): TGTGCCAGCAGCTTAGAGGGGAAGAACACTGAAGCTTTCTTT.